These T cell receptor beta chains were read from a single sample in a study of blood T cell repertoires in COVID-19. The data were produced by immunoSEQ multiplex PCR, yet TCRdb's version contains in-frame clones alone and is incomplete. The data hold over 110,000 clones, with 81% observed a single time. Input material: peripheral blood. These receptors were obtained from a human donor in a cohort sampled during active COVID-19. Each CDR3 is given with its conserved first and last residue. The order of the fields is clone size, V gene, D gene, J gene, CDR3 DNA, CDR3 protein. A D gene is named only where the DNA matches it firmly. Clone size is given for some rows only: seen once, a few or many times, or a class if the clone is expanded.

>few|TRBV28|NA|TRBJ1-5
TGTGCCAGCAGCTCAACGGCCATGGGAGTGAGCAATCAGCCCCAGCATTTT
CASSSTAMGVSNQPQHF
>medium-sized|TRBV13|TRBD1|TRBJ2-7
TGTGCCAGCAGCTTAGCCGCCGGGACAGGGGCCTACGAGCAGTACTTC
CASSLAAGTGAYEQYF
>few|TRBV19|NA|TRBJ1-5
TGTGCCAGTAGCCCGCGGGTTAGCAATCAGCCCCAGCATTTT
CASSPRVSNQPQHF
>NA|TRBV28|NA|TRBJ1-3
TGTGCCAGCAGTTTACGTCGGGTCTCTGGAAACACCATATATTTT
CASSLRRVSGNTIYF
>NA|TRBV28|NA|TRBJ1-1
TGTGCCAGCAGTTTATTTTCTCTCCGGAACACTGAAGCTTTCTTT
CASSLFSLRNTEAFF
>NA|TRBV27|TRBD1|TRBJ1-5
TGTGCCAGCAGTGTGGGGACAGGGAGGGAGGTAGGCAATCAGCCCCAGCATTTT
CASSVGTGREVGNQPQHF
>NA|TRBV2|TRBD1|TRBJ1-2
TGTGCCAGCAGGGGCGGACAGGGTTATGGCTACACCTTC
CASRGGQGYGYTF
>NA|TRBV6-5|TRBD2|TRBJ2-7
TGTGCCAGCAGTTACTCGGGTAGCGGGGTGACCTACGAGCAGTACTTC
CASSYSGSGVTYEQYF
>NA|TRBV19|NA|TRBJ1-2
TGTGCCAGTAGTATAGAAGGCAGGATGAACTATGGCTACACCTTC
CASSIEGRMNYGYTF
>few|TRBV5-1|NA|TRBJ2-1
TGCGCCAGCAGCTTGGGTGCGACCGGGCGGGAACAGTTCTTC
CASSLGATGREQFF
>NA|TRBV7-9|NA|TRBJ2-4
TGTGCCAGCAGCAAAACGACTATATTAGCCAAAAACATTCAGTACTTC
CASSKTTILAKNIQYF
>NA|TRBV6-4|TRBD1|TRBJ1-2
TGTGCCAGCAGTGAGTACAGGGGAAGTAACTATGGCTACACCTTC
CASSEYRGSNYGYTF
>few|TRBV6-2/TRBV6-3|TRBD1|TRBJ2-1
TGTGCCAGCAGTTACTCGACTGGACAGGGTTCCTACAATGAGCAGTTCTTC
CASSYSTGQGSYNEQFF
>NA|TRBV5-1|TRBD2|TRBJ2-7
TGCGCCAGCAGCCCCGACGTGGGGGGAGCGGGAGTAAGCTCCTACGAGCAGTACTTC
CASSPDVGGAGVSSYEQYF
>NA|TRBV28|NA|TRBJ1-4
TGTGCCAGCAGTTCCCTCTCCTCAGGGATAGGGGATGAAAAACTGTTTTTT
CASSSLSSGIGDEKLFF
>once|TRBV28|TRBD1|TRBJ1-3
TGTGCCAGCAGTCTCGCCGGGACAGGGCGAAACACCATATATTTT
CASSLAGTGRNTIYF
>NA|TRBV28|TRBD1|TRBJ2-7
TGTGCCATTGGGACAGTTGCCCTTGGCGAGCAGTACTTC
CAIGTVALGEQYF
>NA|TRBV5-1|NA|TRBJ2-1
TGCGCCAGCAGCTTGAGTAGCATGAATGAGCAGTTCTTC
CASSLSSMNEQFF
>NA|TRBV6-1|TRBD1|TRBJ2-5
TGTGCCAGCAGTGAGAGGGGGACAGTCCAGGGGGAGACCCAGTACTTC
CASSERGTVQGETQYF
>NA|TRBV5-1|NA|TRBJ1-5
TGCGCCAGCAGCTTGGGGGCGGGGGGGCAGCCCCAGCATTTT
CASSLGAGGQPQHF
>NA|TRBV7-2|TRBD1|TRBJ2-2
TGTGCCAGCAGCTTATCAAGGAGGACAGGGTTACTCACCGGGGAGCTGTTTTTT
CASSLSRRTGLLTGELFF
>NA|TRBV5-1|NA|TRBJ2-7
TGCGCCAGCAGATTCCGGGACAACTCCTACGAGCAGTACTTC
CASRFRDNSYEQYF